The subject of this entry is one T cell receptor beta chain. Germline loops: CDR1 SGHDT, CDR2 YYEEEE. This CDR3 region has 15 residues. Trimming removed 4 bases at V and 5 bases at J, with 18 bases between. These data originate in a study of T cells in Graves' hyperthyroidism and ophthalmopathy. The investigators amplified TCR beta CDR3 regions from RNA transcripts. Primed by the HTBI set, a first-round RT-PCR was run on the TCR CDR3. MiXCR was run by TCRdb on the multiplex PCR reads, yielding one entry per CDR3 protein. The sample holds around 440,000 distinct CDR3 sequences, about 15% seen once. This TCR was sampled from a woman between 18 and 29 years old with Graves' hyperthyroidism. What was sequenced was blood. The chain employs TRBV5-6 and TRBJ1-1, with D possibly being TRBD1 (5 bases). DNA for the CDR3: TGTGCCAGCAGCCCACTGACAGCCCTGGGGACTGAAGCTTTCTTT. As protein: CASSPLTALGTEAFF.